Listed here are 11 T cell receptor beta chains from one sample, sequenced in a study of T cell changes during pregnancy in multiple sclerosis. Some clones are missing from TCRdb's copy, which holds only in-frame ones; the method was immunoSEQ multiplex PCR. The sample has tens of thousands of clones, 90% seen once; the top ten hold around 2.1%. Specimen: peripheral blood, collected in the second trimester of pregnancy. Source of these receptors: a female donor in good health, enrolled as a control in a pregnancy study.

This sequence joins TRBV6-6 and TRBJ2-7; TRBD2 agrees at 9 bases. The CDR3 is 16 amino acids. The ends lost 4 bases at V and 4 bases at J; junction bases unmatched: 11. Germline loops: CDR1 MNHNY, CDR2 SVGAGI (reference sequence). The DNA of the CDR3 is TGTGCCAGCAGTTCCCGGACTAGCGAGGGTACATACGAGCAGTACTTC. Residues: CASSSRTSEGTYEQYF.

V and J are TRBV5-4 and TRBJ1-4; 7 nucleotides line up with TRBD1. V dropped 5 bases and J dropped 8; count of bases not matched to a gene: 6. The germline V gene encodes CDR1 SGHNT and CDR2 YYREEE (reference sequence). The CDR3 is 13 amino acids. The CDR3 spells CASRFGTDEKLFF. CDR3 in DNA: TGTGCCAGCAGATTTGGGACAGACGAAAAACTGTTTTTT.

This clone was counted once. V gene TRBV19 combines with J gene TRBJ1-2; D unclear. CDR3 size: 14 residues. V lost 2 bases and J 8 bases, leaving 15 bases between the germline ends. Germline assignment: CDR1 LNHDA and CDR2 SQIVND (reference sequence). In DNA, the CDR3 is TGTGCCAGTAGTATATCGACTTACCTCCTGGGCTACACCTTC. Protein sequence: CASSISTYLLGYTF.

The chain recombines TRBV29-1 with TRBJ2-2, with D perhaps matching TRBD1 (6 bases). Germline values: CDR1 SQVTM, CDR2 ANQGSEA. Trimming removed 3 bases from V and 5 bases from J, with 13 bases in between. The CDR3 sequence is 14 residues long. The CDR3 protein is CSVEVGASTGELFF. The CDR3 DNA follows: TGCAGCGTTGAGGTGGGGGCATCGACCGGGGAGCTGTTTTTT.

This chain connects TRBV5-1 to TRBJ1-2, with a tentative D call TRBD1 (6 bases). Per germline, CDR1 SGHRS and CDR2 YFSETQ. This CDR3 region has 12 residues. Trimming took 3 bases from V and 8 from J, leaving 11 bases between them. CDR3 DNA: TGCGCCAGCAGCTCGGGGGGACACGGCTACACCTTC. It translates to CASSSGGHGYTF.

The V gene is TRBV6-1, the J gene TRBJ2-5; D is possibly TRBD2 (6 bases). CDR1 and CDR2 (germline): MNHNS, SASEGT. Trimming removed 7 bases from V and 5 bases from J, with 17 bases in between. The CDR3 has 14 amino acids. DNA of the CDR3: TGTGCCAGCATATCGGGACGCGGGGCGGAGACCCAGTACTTC. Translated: CASISGRGAETQYF.

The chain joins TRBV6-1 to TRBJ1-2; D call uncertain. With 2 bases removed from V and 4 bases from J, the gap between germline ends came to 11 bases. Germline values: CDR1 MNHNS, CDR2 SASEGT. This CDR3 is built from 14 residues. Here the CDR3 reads CASSETHSLYGYTF. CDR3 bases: TGTGCCAGCAGTGAAACACACAGCCTCTATGGCTACACCTTC.

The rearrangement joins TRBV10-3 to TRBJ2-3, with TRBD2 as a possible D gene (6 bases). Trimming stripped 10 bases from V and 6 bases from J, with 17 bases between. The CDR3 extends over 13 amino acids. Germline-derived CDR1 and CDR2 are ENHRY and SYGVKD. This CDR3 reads CATTAGRGDTQYF. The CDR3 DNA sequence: TGTGCCACAACGGCGGGGAGAGGTGATACGCAGTATTTT.

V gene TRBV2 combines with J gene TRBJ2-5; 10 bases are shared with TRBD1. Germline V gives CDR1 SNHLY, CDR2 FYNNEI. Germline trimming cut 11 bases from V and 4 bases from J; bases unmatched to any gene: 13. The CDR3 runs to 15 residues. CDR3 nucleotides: TGTGCCGGATCTCGGGACAGGGGTTTTGGAGAGACCCAGTACTTC. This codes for CAGSRDRGFGETQYF.

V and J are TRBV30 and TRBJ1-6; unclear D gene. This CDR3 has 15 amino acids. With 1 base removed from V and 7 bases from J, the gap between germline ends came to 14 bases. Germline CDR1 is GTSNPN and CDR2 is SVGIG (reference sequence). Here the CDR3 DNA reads TGTGCCTGGAGTGGAGGGCCTGGCGGGAATTCACCCCTCCACTTT. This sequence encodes CAWSGGPGGNSPLHF.

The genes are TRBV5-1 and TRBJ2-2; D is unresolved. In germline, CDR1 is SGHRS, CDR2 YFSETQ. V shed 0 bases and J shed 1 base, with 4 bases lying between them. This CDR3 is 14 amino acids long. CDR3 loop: CASSLEQNTGELFF. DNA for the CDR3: TGCGCCAGCAGCTTGGAGCAGAACACCGGGGAGCTGTTTTTT. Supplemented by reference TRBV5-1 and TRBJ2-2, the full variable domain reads KAGVTQTPRYLIKTRGQQVTLSCSPISGHRSVSWYQQTPGQGLQFLFEYFSETQRNKGNFPGRFSGRQFSNSRSEMNVSTLELGDSALYLCASSLEQNTGELFFGEGSRLTVL.